One and the same sample provided the 16 T cell receptor beta chains below, sequenced in a study of post-analysis software for immune sequencing data (dated by TCRdb to 2013 to 2016). Points the paper makes about the study in general: Significantly higher frequencies in patients than in controls were found for a few TRBV segments, including TRBV5-6, TRBV5-1 and TRBV20-1.

These receptors have no identified antigens. Library preparation used PCR. The sequencing machine was an Illumina HiSeq 2500. To reduce PCR and sequencing biases, unique molecular identifiers were built into the TCR beta cDNA libraries. In TCRdb, the public reads were trimmed at Q25 with fastp and aligned with MiXCR, with productive beta chains retained. Entries are consolidated by CDR3 protein sequence, retaining the most common genes and DNA. A total of some 800,000 distinct CDR3 sequences appear in this sample, 46% of them only once. The ten largest make up roughly 4.9% of the sample. Sequenced input: blood. The source of these receptors is a girl aged 5-17 years with multiple sclerosis.

This clonotype was seen a handful of times. The CDR3 sequence: CASSLSAIPYEQYF. Written as DNA, the CDR3 is TGTGCCAGCAGTTTATCAGCCATTCCCTACGAGCAGTACTTC. The chain recombines TRBV28 with TRBJ2-7, with D hard to call. The CDR3 sequence is 14 residues long. Germline V gene data show CDR1 as MDHEN and CDR2 as SYDVKM. V lost 1 base to trimming and J lost 2 bases, with 9 bases between them.

The V and J genes are TRBV5-5 and TRBJ1-1, with D unclear. Trimming cost V 4 bases and J 6 bases, with 10 bases left between them. The CDR3 length is 12 residues. Germline-derived CDR1 and CDR2 are SGHKS and YYEKEE (reference sequence). The CDR3 sequence is CASSQAAPEAFF. CDR3 DNA sequence: TGTGCCAGCAGCCAAGCGGCCCCTGAAGCTTTCTTT.

For this clonotype: At one end the junction does not follow the germline gene, possibly because of a read error. The genes are TRBV12-3 or TRBV12-4 and TRBJ1-1; D is ambiguous. This CDR3 region has 13 residues. This chain's CDR3 is CASSFSMNTEAFF. Written as DNA, the CDR3 is TGCGCCAGCAGCTTCAGTATGAACACTGAAGCTTTCTTT.

This clonotype showed up just a few times. This chain links TRBV12-5 with TRBJ2-1; TRBD1 is a possible D gene (5 bases). The CDR3 is 12 amino acids. Germline CDR1 LGHNT, CDR2 FRNRAP. V shed 6 bases and J shed 10 bases, with 13 bases lying between them. The CDR3 reads CASGLERTEQFF. The CDR3 DNA reads TGTGCTAGTGGCCTTGAGAGGACAGAGCAGTTCTTC.

This clonotype showed up many times. The CDR3 DNA reads TGTGCCAGTGGGACTAGCGGTGGGTCCTACGAGCAGTACTTC. Translation gives CASGTSGGSYEQYF. This rearrangement joins TRBV25-1 to TRBJ2-7, with 11 bases that match TRBD2. This CDR3 contains 14 residues. Germline V CDR1 and CDR2: MGHDK, SYGVNS. V gave up 9 bases and J gave up 1 base; unmatched junction bases: 5.

The chain carries TRBV9 and TRBJ2-1; no definite D call. CDR1 SGDLS and CDR2 YYNGEE come from the germline V gene. V dropped 3 bases and J dropped 5 bases, with 12 bases sitting between them. The CDR3 is 14 amino acids. CDR3 region: CASSAGTRNNEQFF. The CDR3 DNA follows: TGTGCCAGCAGCGCCGGTACTCGGAACAATGAGCAGTTCTTC.

This clonotype came up a few times. The chain recombines TRBV18 with TRBJ1-1; D gene uncertain. Germline V lookup: CDR1 KGHSH, CDR2 LQKENI. V was cut by 0 bases and J by 1 base, with 9 bases left in between. The CDR3 covers 15 residues. The CDR3 spells CASSPPRQPNTEAFF. CDR3 bases: TGTGCCAGCTCACCACCGAGGCAGCCGAACACTGAAGCTTTCTTT.

V is TRBV5-1 and J is TRBJ2-2; 9 bases match TRBD1. From germline, CDR1 is SGHRS and CDR2 YFSETQ. The CDR3 extends over 16 amino acids. The V gene end was trimmed by 6 bases and the J gene end by 0 bases; junction bases not matched to a gene: 6. CDR3: CASTPQGAANTGELFF. Written as DNA, the CDR3 is TGCGCCAGCACACCACAGGGGGCTGCGAACACCGGGGAGCTGTTTTTT.

The rearrangement links TRBV12-3 or TRBV12-4 to TRBJ2-3; 7 bases are a match to TRBD2. V shed 0 bases, J shed 2 bases, and the junction held 5 bases outside the gene matches. The length of the CDR3 is 16 residues. The CDR3 bases are TGTGCCAGCAGTTTAGCTCTAGCGGAGCTCACAGATACGCAGTATTTT. Translated, it gives CASSLALAELTDTQYF.

The V and J genes are TRBV12-3 or TRBV12-4 and TRBJ2-2, with a weak D call TRBD1 (5 bases). The CDR3 is 15 amino acids. The ends were cut back, 3 bases at V and 0 bases at J, with 8 bases in the middle. This CDR3 is CASSLDTSNTGELFF. Written as DNA, the CDR3 is TGTGCCAGCAGTTTGGACACCTCGAACACCGGGGAGCTGTTTTTT.

This clonotype came up a few times. The chain recombines TRBV4-1 with TRBJ2-5, with 10 bases identical to TRBD1. The ends lost 0 bases at V and 1 base at J; junction bases unmatched: 2. Germline CDR1 and CDR2: MGHRA and YSYEKL. The CDR3 is 16 amino acids. Here the CDR3 DNA reads TGCGCCAGCAGCCAAGAGGGACAGGGGTCCCAAGAGACCCAGTACTTC. Protein sequence: CASSQEGQGSQETQYF.

The CDR3 bases are TGTGCCAGCAGCCGGTCTCCAAGCGGGATAACAGATACGCAGTATTTT. Its translation is CASSRSPSGITDTQYF. The rearrangement joins TRBV14 to TRBJ2-3; 7 bases align to TRBD2. This CDR3 has 16 residues. V lost 4 bases and J lost 3; bases outside the gene matches: 10. Germline lookup yields CDR1 SGHDN and CDR2 FVKESK.

The rearrangement joins TRBV10-3 to TRBJ2-1, with 13 bases fitting TRBD2. CDR3 length equals 15 residues. Unmatched junction bases numbered 9, after V lost 6 bases and J lost 10 bases. The V gene's germline CDR1 is ENHRY and CDR2 SYGVKD. The DNA of the CDR3 is TGTGCCATCAGGGGGGGACTAGCGGGATTTGAGGAGCAGTTCTTC. This encodes CAIRGGLAGFEEQFF.

The chain links TRBV28 to TRBJ1-5; D uncertain. Germline-derived CDR1 and CDR2 are MDHEN and SYDVKM. Between the trimmed V and J ends, which lost 6 bases and 0 bases, there was a span of 15 bases. The CDR3 runs 16 residues. CDR3 protein: CASRPPVPYSNQPQHF. The CDR3 DNA reads TGTGCCAGCAGGCCCCCGGTCCCCTATAGCAATCAGCCCCAGCATTTT.

This CDR3 is CSARDPQRSAYEQYF. CDR3 in DNA: TGCAGTGCTAGAGATCCCCAGCGGTCTGCCTACGAGCAGTACTTC. The chain is built from TRBV20-1 and TRBJ2-7; D possibly corresponds to TRBD2 (5 bases). With 0 bases removed from V and 2 bases from J, the gap between germline ends came to 14 bases. CDR1 is DFQATT and CDR2 is SNEGSKA in the germline V gene (reference sequence). This CDR3 comprises 15 residues.

This clonotype occurred once. A clone one base away is much larger, so this may be a read error. The chain has TRBV29-1 and TRBJ2-4; D perhaps matches TRBD1 (5 bases). The J call may be in error: the DNA end matches TRBJ2-7 better. This CDR3 has 13 residues. Germline V gives CDR1 SQVTM, CDR2 ANQGSEA. CDR3 in amino acids: CSVDGVGAYEQYF. For the CDR3, the DNA is TGCAGCGTTGACGGTGTAGGGGCCTACGAGCAGTACTTC.